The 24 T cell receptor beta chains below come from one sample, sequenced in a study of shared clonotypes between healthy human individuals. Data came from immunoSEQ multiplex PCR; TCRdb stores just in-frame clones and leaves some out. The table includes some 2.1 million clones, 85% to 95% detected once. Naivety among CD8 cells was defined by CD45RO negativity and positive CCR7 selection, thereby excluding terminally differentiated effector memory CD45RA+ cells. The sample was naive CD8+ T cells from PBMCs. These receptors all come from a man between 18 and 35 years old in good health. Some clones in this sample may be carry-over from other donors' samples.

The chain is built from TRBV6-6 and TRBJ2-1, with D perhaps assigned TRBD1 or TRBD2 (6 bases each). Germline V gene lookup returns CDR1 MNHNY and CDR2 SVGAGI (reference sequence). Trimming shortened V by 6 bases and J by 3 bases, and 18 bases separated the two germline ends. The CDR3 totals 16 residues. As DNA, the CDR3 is TGTGCCAGCAGCCCGACGGGGGCAGGGTACTACAATGAGCAGTTCTTC. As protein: CASSPTGAGYYNEQFF.

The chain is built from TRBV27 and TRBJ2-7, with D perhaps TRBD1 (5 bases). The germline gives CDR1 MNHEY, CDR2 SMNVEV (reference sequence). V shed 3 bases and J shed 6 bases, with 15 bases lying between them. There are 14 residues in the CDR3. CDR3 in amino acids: CASSLQGRLSEQYF. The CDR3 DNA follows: TGTGCCAGCAGTTTGCAGGGCAGGCTCAGCGAGCAGTACTTC.

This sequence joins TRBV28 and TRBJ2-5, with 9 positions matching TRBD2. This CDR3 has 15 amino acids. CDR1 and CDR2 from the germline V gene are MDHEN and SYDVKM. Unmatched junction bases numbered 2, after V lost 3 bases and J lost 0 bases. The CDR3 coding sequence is TGTGCCAGCAGTTTTGCGGGAGGGTACCAAGAGACCCAGTACTTC. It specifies CASSFAGGYQETQYF.

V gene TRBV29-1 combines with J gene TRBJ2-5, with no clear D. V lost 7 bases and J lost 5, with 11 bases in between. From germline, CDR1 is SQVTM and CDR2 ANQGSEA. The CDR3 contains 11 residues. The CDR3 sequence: CSALSAETQYF. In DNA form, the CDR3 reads TGCAGCGCACTCTCGGCGGAGACCCAGTACTTC.

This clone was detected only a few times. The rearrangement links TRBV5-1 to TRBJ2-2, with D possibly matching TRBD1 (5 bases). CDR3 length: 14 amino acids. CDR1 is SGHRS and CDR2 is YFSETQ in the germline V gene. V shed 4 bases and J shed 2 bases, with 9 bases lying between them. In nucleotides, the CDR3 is TGCGCCAGCAGCGTCAGGGATAACACCGGGGAGCTGTTTTTT. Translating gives CASSVRDNTGELFF.

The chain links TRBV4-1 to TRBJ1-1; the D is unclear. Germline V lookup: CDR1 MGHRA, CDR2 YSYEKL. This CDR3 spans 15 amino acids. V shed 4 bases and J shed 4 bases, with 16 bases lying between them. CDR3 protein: CASSPKVRSGTEAFF. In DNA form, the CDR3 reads TGCGCCAGCAGCCCAAAAGTCAGGTCCGGCACTGAAGCTTTCTTT.

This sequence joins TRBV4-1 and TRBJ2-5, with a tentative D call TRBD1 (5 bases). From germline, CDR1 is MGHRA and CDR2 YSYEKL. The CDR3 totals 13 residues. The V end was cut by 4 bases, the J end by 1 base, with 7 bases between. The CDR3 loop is CASSPQGQETQYF. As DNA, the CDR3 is TGCGCCAGCAGCCCGCAGGGCCAAGAGACCCAGTACTTC.

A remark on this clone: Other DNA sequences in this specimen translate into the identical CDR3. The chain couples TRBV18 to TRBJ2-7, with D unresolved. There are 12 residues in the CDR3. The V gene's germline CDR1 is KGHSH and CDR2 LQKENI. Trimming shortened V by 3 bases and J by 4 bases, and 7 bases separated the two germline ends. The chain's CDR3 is CASSPGGYEQYF. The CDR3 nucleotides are TGTGCCAGCTCACCGGGTGGGTACGAGCAGTACTTC.

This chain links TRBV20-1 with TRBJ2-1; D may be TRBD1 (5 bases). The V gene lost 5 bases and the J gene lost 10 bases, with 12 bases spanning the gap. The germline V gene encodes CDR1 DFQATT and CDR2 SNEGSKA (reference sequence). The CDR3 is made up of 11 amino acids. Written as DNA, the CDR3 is TGCAGTGCTCTCGGACAAGGAGAGCAGTTCTTC. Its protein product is CSALGQGEQFF.

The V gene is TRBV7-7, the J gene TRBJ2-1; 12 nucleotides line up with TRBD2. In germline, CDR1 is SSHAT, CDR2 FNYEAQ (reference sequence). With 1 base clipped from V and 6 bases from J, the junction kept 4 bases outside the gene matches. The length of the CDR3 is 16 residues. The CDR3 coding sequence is TGTGCCAGCAGCTTAGGACTAGCGGGAGTCCCCAATGAGCAGTTCTTC. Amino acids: CASSLGLAGVPNEQFF.

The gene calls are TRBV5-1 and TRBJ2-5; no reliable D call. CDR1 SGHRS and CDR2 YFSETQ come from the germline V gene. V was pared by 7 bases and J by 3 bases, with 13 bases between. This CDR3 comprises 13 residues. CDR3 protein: CASRSTQKETQYF. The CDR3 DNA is TGCGCCAGCCGGTCGACTCAGAAAGAGACCCAGTACTTC.

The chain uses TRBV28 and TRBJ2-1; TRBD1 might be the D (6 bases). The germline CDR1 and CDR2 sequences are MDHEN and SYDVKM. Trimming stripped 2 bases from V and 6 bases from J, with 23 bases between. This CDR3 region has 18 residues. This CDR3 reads CASSLRRTYRVEGNEQFF. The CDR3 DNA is TGTGCCAGCAGTTTACGCCGGACCTACAGGGTGGAAGGCAATGAGCAGTTCTTC.

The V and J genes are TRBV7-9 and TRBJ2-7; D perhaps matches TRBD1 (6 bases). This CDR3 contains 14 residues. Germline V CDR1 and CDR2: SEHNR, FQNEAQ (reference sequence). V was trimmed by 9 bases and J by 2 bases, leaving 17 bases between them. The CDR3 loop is CASSGQIPAYEQYF. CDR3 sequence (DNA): TGTGCCAGTTCCGGACAGATACCTGCCTACGAGCAGTACTTC.

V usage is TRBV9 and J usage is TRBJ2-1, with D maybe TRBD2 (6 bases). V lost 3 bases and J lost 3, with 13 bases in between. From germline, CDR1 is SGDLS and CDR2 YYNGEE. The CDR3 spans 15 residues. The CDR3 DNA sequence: TGTGCCAGCAGCGGTGTCGGCGGGAACTACAATGAGCAGTTCTTC. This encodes CASSGVGGNYNEQFF.

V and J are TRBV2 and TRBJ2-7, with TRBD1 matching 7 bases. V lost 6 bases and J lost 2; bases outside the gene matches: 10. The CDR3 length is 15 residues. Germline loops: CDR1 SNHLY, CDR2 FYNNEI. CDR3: CASSRTGPGAYEQYF. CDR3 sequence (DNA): TGTGCCAGCAGCCGGACAGGCCCCGGGGCCTACGAGCAGTACTTC.

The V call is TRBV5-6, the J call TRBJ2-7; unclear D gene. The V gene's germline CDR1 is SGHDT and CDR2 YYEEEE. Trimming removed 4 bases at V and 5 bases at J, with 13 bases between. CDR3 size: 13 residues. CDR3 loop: CASSPGPPDEQYF. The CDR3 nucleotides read TGTGCCAGCAGCCCCGGGCCACCGGACGAGCAGTACTTC.

CDR3 nucleotide sequence: TGCAGCGTCCCCGGCCTAGAGCACACCATATATTTT. Translated: CSVPGLEHTIYF. The chain couples TRBV29-1 to TRBJ1-3; D ambiguous. The CDR3 has 12 residues. The germline CDR1 and CDR2 sequences are SQVTM and ANQGSEA. Trimming shortened V by 6 bases and J by 8 bases, and 14 bases separated the two germline ends.

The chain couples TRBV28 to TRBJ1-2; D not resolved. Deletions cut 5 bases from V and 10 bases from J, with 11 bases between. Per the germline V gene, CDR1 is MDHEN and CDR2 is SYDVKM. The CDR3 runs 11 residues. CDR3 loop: CASSTAYIYTF. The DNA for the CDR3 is TGTGCCAGCAGTACAGCTTACATCTACACCTTC.

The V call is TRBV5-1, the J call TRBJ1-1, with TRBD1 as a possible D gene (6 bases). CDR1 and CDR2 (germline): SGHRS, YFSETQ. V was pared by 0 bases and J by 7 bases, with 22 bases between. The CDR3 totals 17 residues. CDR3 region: CASSLDMKGGEGYEAFF. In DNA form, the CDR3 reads TGCGCCAGCAGCTTGGATATGAAGGGGGGCGAGGGTTATGAAGCTTTCTTT.

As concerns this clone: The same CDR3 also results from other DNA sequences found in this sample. Written as DNA, the CDR3 is TGTGCCAGCAGCATCGCCTACGAGCAGTACTTC. As protein: CASSIAYEQYF. This chain connects TRBV7-9 to TRBJ2-7; no firm D call. The CDR3 has 11 residues. V was cut by 5 bases and J by 2 bases, with 4 bases left in between. The germline V gene encodes CDR1 SEHNR and CDR2 FQNEAQ (reference sequence).

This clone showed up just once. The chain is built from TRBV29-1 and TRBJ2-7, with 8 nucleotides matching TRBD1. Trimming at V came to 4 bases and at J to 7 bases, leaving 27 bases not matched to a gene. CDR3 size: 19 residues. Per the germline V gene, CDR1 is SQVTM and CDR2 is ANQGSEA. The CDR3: CSVGEGQGRGTGNLREQYF. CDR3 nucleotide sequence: TGCAGCGTTGGGGAAGGACAGGGCAGGGGAACGGGGAACTTGAGAGAGCAGTACTTC.

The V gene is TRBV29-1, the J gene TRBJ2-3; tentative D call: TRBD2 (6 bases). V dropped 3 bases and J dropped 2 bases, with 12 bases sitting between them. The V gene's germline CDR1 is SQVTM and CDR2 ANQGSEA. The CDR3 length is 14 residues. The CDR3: CSVEGGTHTDTQYF. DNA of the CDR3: TGCAGCGTTGAGGGAGGTACTCACACAGATACGCAGTATTTT.

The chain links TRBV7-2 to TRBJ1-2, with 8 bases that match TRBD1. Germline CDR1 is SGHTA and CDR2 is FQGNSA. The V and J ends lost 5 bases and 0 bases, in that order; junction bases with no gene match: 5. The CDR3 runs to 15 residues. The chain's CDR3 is CASSHPQGANYGYTF. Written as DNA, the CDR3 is TGTGCCAGCAGCCACCCACAGGGGGCTAACTATGGCTACACCTTC. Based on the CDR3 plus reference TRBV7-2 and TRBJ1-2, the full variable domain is GAGVSQSPSNKVTEKGKDVELRCDPISGHTALYWYRQSLGQGLEFLIYFQGNSAPDKSGLPSDRFSAERTGGSVSTLTIQRTQQEDSAVYLCASSHPQGANYGYTFGSGTRLTVV.

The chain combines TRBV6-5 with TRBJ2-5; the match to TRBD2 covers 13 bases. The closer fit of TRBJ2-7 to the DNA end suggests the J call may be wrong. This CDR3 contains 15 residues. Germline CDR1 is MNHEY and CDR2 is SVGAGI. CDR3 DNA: TGTGCCAGCAGCCCCGGACTAGCGGGAGCATACGAGCAGTACTTC. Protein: CASSPGLAGAYEQYF.